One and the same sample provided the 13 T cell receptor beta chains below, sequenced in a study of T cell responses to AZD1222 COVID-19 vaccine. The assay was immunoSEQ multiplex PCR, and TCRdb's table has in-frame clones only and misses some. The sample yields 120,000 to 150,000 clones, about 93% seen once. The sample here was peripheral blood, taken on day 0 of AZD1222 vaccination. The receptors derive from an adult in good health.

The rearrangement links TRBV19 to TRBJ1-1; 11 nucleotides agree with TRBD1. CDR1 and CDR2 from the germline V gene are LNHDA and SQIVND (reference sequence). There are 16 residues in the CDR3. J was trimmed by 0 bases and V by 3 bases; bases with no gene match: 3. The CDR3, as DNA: TGTGCCAGTAGTATTAGGGGACAGGGGGTGAACACTGAAGCTTTCTTT. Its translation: CASSIRGQGVNTEAFF.

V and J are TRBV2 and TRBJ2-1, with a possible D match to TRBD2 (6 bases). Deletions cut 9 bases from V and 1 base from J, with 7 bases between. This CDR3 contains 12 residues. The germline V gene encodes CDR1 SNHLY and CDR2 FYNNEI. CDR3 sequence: CASAGSYNEQFF. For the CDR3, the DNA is TGTGCCAGTGCGGGGTCCTACAATGAGCAGTTCTTC.

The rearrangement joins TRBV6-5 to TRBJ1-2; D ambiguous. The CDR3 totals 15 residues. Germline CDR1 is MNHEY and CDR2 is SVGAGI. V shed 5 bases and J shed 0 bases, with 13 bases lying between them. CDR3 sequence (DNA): TGTGCCAGCAGTACCGCCAGCACAGCTAACTATGGCTACACCTTC. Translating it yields CASSTASTANYGYTF.

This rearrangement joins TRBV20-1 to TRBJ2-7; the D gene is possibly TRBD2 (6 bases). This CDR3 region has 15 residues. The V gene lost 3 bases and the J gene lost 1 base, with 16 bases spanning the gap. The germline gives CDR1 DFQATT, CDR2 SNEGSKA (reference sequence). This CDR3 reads CSASGRGGRSYEQYF. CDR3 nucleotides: TGCAGTGCTAGTGGACGGGGAGGCAGGTCCTACGAGCAGTACTTC.

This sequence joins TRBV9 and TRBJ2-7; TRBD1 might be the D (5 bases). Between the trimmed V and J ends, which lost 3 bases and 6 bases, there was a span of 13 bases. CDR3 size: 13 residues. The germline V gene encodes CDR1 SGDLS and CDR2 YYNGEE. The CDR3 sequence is CASSAQGFGEQYF. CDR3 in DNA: TGTGCCAGCAGCGCCCAGGGTTTCGGCGAGCAGTACTTC.

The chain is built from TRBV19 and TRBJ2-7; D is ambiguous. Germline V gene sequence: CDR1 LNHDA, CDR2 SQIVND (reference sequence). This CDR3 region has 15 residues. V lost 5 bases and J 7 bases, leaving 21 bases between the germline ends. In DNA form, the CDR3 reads TGTGCCAGTAGTTTTCGTCCGGACCGAATCCCTGAGCAGTACTTC. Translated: CASSFRPDRIPEQYF.

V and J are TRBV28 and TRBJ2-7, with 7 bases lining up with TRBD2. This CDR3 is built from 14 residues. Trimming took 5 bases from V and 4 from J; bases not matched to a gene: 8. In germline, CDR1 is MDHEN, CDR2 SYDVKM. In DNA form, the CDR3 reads TGTGCCAGCAGTCCCCGGGAGGTCGCATACGAGCAGTACTTC. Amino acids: CASSPREVAYEQYF.

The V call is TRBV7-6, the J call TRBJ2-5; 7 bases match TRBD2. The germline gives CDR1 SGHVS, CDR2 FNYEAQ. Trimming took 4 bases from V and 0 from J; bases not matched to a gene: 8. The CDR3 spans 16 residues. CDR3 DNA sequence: TGTGCCAGCAGCTCCTTCCGACTAGCAGACCAAGAGACCCAGTACTTC. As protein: CASSSFRLADQETQYF.

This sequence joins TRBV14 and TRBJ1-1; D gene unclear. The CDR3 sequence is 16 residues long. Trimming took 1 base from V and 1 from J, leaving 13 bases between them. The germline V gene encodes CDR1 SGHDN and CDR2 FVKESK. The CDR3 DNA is TGTGCCAGCAGCCAAGGGTATTGGGGTCGGAACACTGAAGCTTTCTTT. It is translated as CASSQGYWGRNTEAFF. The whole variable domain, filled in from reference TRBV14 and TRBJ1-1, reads EAGVTQFPSHSVIEKGQTVTLRCDPISGHDNLYWYRRVMGKEIKFLLHFVKESKQDESGMPNNRFLAERTGGTYSTLKVQPAELEDSGVYFCASSQGYWGRNTEAFFGQGTRLTVV.

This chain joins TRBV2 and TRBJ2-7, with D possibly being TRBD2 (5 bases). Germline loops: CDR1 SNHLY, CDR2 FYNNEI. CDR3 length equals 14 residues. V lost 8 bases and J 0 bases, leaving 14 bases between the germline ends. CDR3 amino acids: CASSPGWGSYEQYF. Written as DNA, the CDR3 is TGTGCCAGCTCTCCGGGATGGGGCTCCTACGAGCAGTACTTC.

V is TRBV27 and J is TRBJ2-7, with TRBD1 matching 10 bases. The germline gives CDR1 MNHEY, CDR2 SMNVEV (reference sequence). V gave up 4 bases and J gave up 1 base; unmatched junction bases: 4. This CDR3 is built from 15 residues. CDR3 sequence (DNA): TGTGCCAGCAGTTACCGGACAGGGGGGTCCTACGAGCAGTACTTC. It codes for CASSYRTGGSYEQYF.

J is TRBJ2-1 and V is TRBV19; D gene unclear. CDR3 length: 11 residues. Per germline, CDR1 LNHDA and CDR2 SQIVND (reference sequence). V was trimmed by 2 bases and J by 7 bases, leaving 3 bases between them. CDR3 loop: CASSIRNEQFF. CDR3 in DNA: TGTGCCAGTAGTATAAGGAATGAGCAGTTCTTC.

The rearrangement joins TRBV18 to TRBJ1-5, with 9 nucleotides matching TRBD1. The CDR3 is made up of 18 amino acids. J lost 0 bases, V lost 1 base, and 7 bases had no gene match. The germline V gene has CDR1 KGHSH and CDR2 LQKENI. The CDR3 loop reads CASSPRGQGSYSNQPQHF. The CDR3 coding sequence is TGTGCCAGCTCACCACGGGGACAGGGATCATATAGCAATCAGCCCCAGCATTTT.